These T cell receptor beta chains were read from a single sample in a study of T cell repertoires in cytomegalovirus infection. TCRdb passed the reads through MiXCR, listing each CDR3 protein once. In the table there are roughly 170,000 distinct CDR3 sequences, 20% to 25% of which are singletons. Their specific antigens are unknown. The sample was CD8+ T cells from cultured PBMCs, taken from culture after CMV antigen stimulation. These receptors were obtained from a human donor in good health (CMV status not recorded). Some clones in this sample may be carry-over from other donors' samples. Each CDR3 is given with its conserved first and last residue. A D gene is named only where the DNA matches it firmly. The listing skips clone size in some rows; elsewhere it reads once, few, many or a size class.

abundance | j_gene | v_gene | d_gene | CDR3aa | CDR3nt
many | TRBJ1-4 | TRBV28 | TRBD1 | CASSPGTGGSEKLFF | TGTGCCAGCAGTCCGGGGACAGGGGGTAGTGAAAAACTGTTTTTT
. | TRBJ1-1 | TRBV12-3/TRBV12-4 | . | CASSLAGGGTEAFF | TGTGCCAGCAGTTTAGCCGGGGGAGGGACTGAAGCTTTCTTT
. | TRBJ2-1 | TRBV5-6 | TRBD1 | CASSLARGPYNEQFF | TGTGCCAGCAGCTTGGCCAGGGGGCCCTACAATGAGCAGTTCTTC
once | TRBJ2-1 | TRBV3-1 | TRBD1 | CASSQGSNEVWTGIGGEQFF | TGTGCCAGCAGCCAAGGATCCAATGAAGTATGGACAGGGATAGGGGGTGAGCAGTTCTTC
. | TRBJ2-5 | TRBV27 | . | CASSLSYGAETQYF | TGTGCCAGCAGTTTATCTTATGGGGCGGAGACCCAGTACTTC
few | TRBJ1-2 | TRBV27 | . | CASNVSEAGNPYYGYTF | TGTGCCAGCAATGTCTCGGAGGCGGGGAATCCCTACTATGGCTACACCTTC
few | TRBJ2-7 | TRBV7-9 | TRBD1 | CASSPWGQGFDEQYF | TGTGCCAGCAGCCCATGGGGACAGGGTTTCGACGAGCAGTACTTC
. | TRBJ1-1 | TRBV11-3 | . | CASSLGRWMNTEAFF | TGTGCCAGCAGCTTAGGTCGATGGATGAACACTGAAGCTTTCTTT
few | TRBJ2-3 | TRBV7-2 | TRBD1 | CASSRGQGWTDTQYF | TGTGCCAGCAGCCGGGGACAGGGGTGGACAGATACGCAGTATTTT
few | TRBJ2-1 | TRBV29-1 | . | CSVRGVGEQFF | TGCAGCGTTCGAGGGGTAGGTGAGCAGTTCTTC
many | TRBJ1-3 | TRBV4-3 | . | CASSQDRGTRGNTIYF | TGCGCCAGCAGCCAAGATAGGGGGACAAGGGGAAACACCATATATTTT
few | TRBJ2-1 | TRBV28 | . | CASSPMASYNEQFF | TGTGCCAGCAGTCCAATGGCCTCCTACAATGAGCAGTTCTTC
. | TRBJ1-2 | TRBV4-2 | TRBD1 | CASSQDLGQGAFYGYTF | TGTGCCAGCAGCCAGGACTTGGGGCAGGGGGCCTTCTATGGCTACACCTTC
few | TRBJ2-3 | TRBV18 | . | CASSPPQGMDTQYF | TGTGCCAGCTCACCCCCTCAGGGAATGGATACGCAGTATTTT
. | TRBJ1-1 | TRBV29-1 | . | CSVDDTTNTEAFF | TGCAGCGTTGATGACACCACGAACACTGAAGCTTTCTTT
. | TRBJ1-1 | TRBV4-1 | . | CASSQALGRTTEAFF | TGCGCCAGCAGCCAAGCTCTGGGACGGACCACTGAAGCTTTCTTT
few | TRBJ1-1 | TRBV7-9 | . | CASSLGTPTNTEAFF | TGTGCCAGCAGCTTAGGTACCCCCACTAACACTGAAGCTTTCTTT
. | TRBJ1-5 | TRBV7-2 | . | CASSLVLASNQPQHF | TGTGCCAGCAGCTTAGTCTTGGCCTCCAATCAGCCCCAGCATTTT
. | TRBJ2-5 | TRBV7-2 | TRBD1 | CASSSTGPGETQYF | TGTGCCAGCAGCTCGACAGGGCCGGGAGAGACCCAGTACTTC
. | TRBJ1-2 | TRBV24-1 | . | CATSDLRGPTDGYTF | TGTGCCACCAGTGATTTACGGGGGCCGACGGATGGCTACACCTTC
. | TRBJ2-3 | TRBV12-3/TRBV12-4 | . | CASSLGGARFTDTQYF | TGTGCCAGCAGTTTGGGGGGGGCCCGCTTCACAGATACGCAGTATTTT
. | TRBJ1-5 | TRBV6-2/TRBV6-3 | TRBD1 | CASSYLRDRDAYSNQPQHF | TGTGCCAGCAGTTACCTCCGGGACAGGGACGCTTATAGCAATCAGCCCCAGCATTTT
few | TRBJ2-7 | TRBV6-6 | . | CASSPHNYEQYF | TGTGCCAGCAGTCCCCACAACTACGAGCAGTACTTC
. | TRBJ1-4 | TRBV9 | . | CASSVAGHHPNEKLFF | TGTGCCAGCAGCGTAGCAGGGCATCACCCAAACGAAAAACTGTTTTTT
. | TRBJ1-1 | TRBV12-3/TRBV12-4 | . | CASNSHTEAFF | TGTGCCAGCAATTCCCACACTGAAGCTTTCTTT
. | TRBJ2-7 | TRBV6-2/TRBV6-3 | TRBD2 | CASSLGGTYEYF | TGTGCCAGCAGTTTGGGAGGGACCTATGAGTACTTC
. | TRBJ2-2 | TRBV7-6 | TRBD2 | CASSRAGHSNTGELFF | TGTGCCAGCAGTCGAGCGGGGCACTCGAACACCGGGGAGCTGTTTTTT
. | TRBJ2-5 | TRBV12-3/TRBV12-4 | . | CASSPDRGIGTQYF | TGTGCCAGCAGTCCGGACCGGGGAATAGGGACCCAGTACTTC
. | TRBJ2-7 | TRBV6-5 | TRBD1 | CASSSSTGTYEQYF | TGTGCCAGCAGTTCCTCGACAGGGACCTACGAGCAGTACTTC